A single sample is the source of the 23 T cell receptor beta chains below, sequenced in a study of cytomegalovirus exposure and HLA in healthy donors (dated by TCRdb to the late 2010s). The library was made by the immunoSEQ multiplex PCR assay. TCRdb's version of the immuneACCESS table is confined to in-frame rearrangements and falls short of the full clone set. An unresolved V gene accounts for under half of the shortfall where checked; the remainder is of unknown origin. The sample table contains 100,000 to 150,000 clones; only one count was recorded for approximately 95% of them. About 1.7% of the sample is held by the ten biggest clonotypes. Sequenced sample: PBMCs. These receptors came from a man aged 18 to 35 in good health and CMV-seronegative.

The table lists this clone with a count of one. The chain links TRBV9 to TRBJ2-3; 8 bases align to TRBD2. The V segment lost 1 base and the J segment 3 bases; nucleotides outside the gene matches: 10. The CDR3 sequence is 17 residues long. Germline V gives CDR1 SGDLS, CDR2 YYNGEE. The CDR3, as DNA: TGTGCCAGCAGCGTATTAGGCGGGAGGATGAAAACAGATACGCAGTATTTT. It is translated as CASSVLGGRMKTDTQYF.

In this sample, this clone turned up once. The sample holds other DNA sequences that translate to the same CDR3. This sequence joins TRBV4-3 and TRBJ1-1, with no clear D. CDR3 length equals 14 residues. Germline-derived CDR1 and CDR2 are LGHNA and YSLEER. V was shortened by 0 bases and J by 1 base, with 6 bases between the two germline ends. The CDR3 loop reads CASSQDRGNTEAFF. In nucleotides, the CDR3 is TGCGCCAGCAGCCAAGATCGGGGGAACACTGAAGCTTTCTTT.

The chain uses TRBV9 and TRBJ2-7; D perhaps matches TRBD1 (6 bases). The CDR3 extends over 13 amino acids. V lost 0 bases to trimming and J lost 7 bases, with 11 bases between them. Looked up from germline, CDR1 is SGDLS and CDR2 is YYNGEE. In nucleotides, the CDR3 is TGTGCCAGCAGCGTAGGGGCAGGGGATGAGCAGTACTTC. Translating it yields CASSVGAGDEQYF.

The chain combines TRBV29-1 with TRBJ2-5, with a possible D match to TRBD1 (5 bases). The CDR3 has 12 residues. The germline CDR1 and CDR2 sequences are SQVTM and ANQGSEA. The V gene lost 3 bases and the J gene lost 4 bases, with 9 bases spanning the gap. DNA for the CDR3: TGCAGCGTTGACAGGGTGAGAGAGACCCAGTACTTC. This translates into CSVDRVRETQYF.

This clone was found many times. V gene TRBV2 combines with J gene TRBJ2-7, with a tentative D call TRBD1 (5 bases). Deletions cut 11 bases from V and 3 bases from J, with 17 bases between. This CDR3 region has 13 residues. The V gene's germline CDR1 is SNHLY and CDR2 FYNNEI. This CDR3 reads CAGTQATDYEQYF. DNA for the CDR3: TGTGCCGGCACACAGGCAACAGACTACGAGCAGTACTTC.

The chain uses TRBV7-2 and TRBJ1-5; the D gene is possibly TRBD1 (6 bases). V shed 5 bases and J shed 4 bases, with 15 bases lying between them. Per the germline V gene, CDR1 is SGHTA and CDR2 is FQGNSA. This CDR3 region has 15 residues. CDR3 in amino acids: CASSHAGQPNQPQHF. The CDR3 nucleotides are TGTGCCAGCAGCCACGCCGGACAGCCAAATCAGCCCCAGCATTTT.

The chain recombines TRBV19 with TRBJ2-5, with 12 bases that match TRBD2. V shed 6 bases, J shed 0 bases, and the junction held 5 bases outside the gene matches. CDR1 and CDR2 (germline): LNHDA, SQIVND (reference sequence). There are 16 residues in the CDR3. CDR3 sequence: CASSSLAGGDQETQYF. CDR3 DNA sequence: TGTGCCAGTAGCTCACTAGCGGGAGGCGACCAAGAGACCCAGTACTTC.

This chain connects TRBV7-3 to TRBJ2-1; TRBD2 agrees at 7 bases. Germline loops: CDR1 SGHTA, CDR2 FQGTGA. The CDR3 runs 18 residues. V was pared by 2 bases and J by 0 bases, with 10 bases of the junction left unmatched. Here the CDR3 reads CASSLFLGAGPSYNEQFF. Written as DNA, the CDR3 is TGTGCCAGCAGCTTATTTCTCGGAGCGGGACCCTCCTACAATGAGCAGTTCTTC.

The V gene is TRBV6-5, the J gene TRBJ2-4; possibly TRBD2 for D (7 bases). CDR1 and CDR2 (germline): MNHEY, SVGAGI. CDR3 length: 15 residues. V lost 0 bases, J lost 9 bases, and 15 bases lay in between. In DNA form, the CDR3 reads TGTGCCAGCAGTTACTCGGGGAGGGGGGGCGGCATTCAGTACTTC. It translates to CASSYSGRGGGIQYF.

The chain combines TRBV7-2 with TRBJ2-1, with a weak D call TRBD1 (5 bases). The CDR3 spans 15 residues. Germline CDR1 and CDR2: SGHTA and FQGNSA. V was cut by 6 bases and J by 0 bases, with 12 bases left in between. CDR3 DNA: TGTGCCAGCAGTCGACAGTTCAGCTCCTACAATGAGCAGTTCTTC. Its protein is CASSRQFSSYNEQFF.

The gene calls are TRBV29-1 and TRBJ2-2; TRBD1 aligns across 12 bases. The V segment lost 6 bases and the J segment 9 bases; nucleotides outside the gene matches: 5. CDR1 and CDR2 from the germline V gene are SQVTM and ANQGSEA. The CDR3 covers 13 residues. The CDR3 spells CSVRGTGGRELFF. Written as DNA, the CDR3 is TGCAGCGTCCGAGGGACAGGGGGCAGGGAGCTGTTTTTT.

V and J are TRBV4-2 and TRBJ1-3, with TRBD1 identical over 8 bases. CDR3 length: 18 amino acids. Germline V gene sequence: CDR1 LGHNA, CDR2 YNFKEQ. V gave up 3 bases and J gave up 1 base; unmatched junction bases: 11. The CDR3 DNA reads as TGTGCCAGCAGCCAGCTCGGGACAGGTCTCCAATCTGGAAACACCATATATTTT. It codes for CASSQLGTGLQSGNTIYF.

The gene calls are TRBV30 and TRBJ2-7, with D uncertain. This CDR3 has 12 amino acids. V dropped 2 bases and J dropped 10 bases, with 15 bases sitting between them. CDR1 GTSNPN and CDR2 SVGIG come from the germline V gene (reference sequence). In DNA form, the CDR3 reads TGTGCCTGGAGTCCTAACAATGACAAACAGTACTTC. Translating gives CAWSPNNDKQYF.

This chain uses TRBV6-5 with TRBJ1-2, with TRBD1 matching over 8 bases. After removal of 5 bases from V and 8 bases from J, the junction contained 7 bases not matched to a gene. The CDR3 extends over 13 amino acids. Germline V gene lookup returns CDR1 MNHEY and CDR2 SVGAGI. The CDR3 sequence is CASSPGQGIGYTF. The CDR3 bases are TGTGCCAGCAGTCCCGGACAGGGAATCGGCTACACCTTC.

The J gene is TRBJ1-2, the V gene TRBV13; a weak D match, TRBD1 (6 bases). Trimming pared 5 bases from V and 6 bases from J, leaving 10 bases between. Germline CDR1 reads PRHDT; CDR2 reads FYEKMQ (reference sequence). CDR3 length equals 12 residues. CDR3: CASSKTGDGYTF. The CDR3 coding sequence is TGTGCCAGCAGCAAGACAGGTGATGGCTACACCTTC.

V gene TRBV6-5 combines with J gene TRBJ1-1, with D uncertain. Trimming left V 0 bases short and J 4 bases short, with 15 bases between. This CDR3 comprises 16 residues. The V gene's germline CDR1 is MNHEY and CDR2 SVGAGI. CDR3 residues: CASSYSAARSSTEAFF. CDR3 in DNA: TGTGCCAGCAGTTACTCGGCGGCGAGGTCAAGCACTGAAGCTTTCTTT.

The chain has TRBV18 and TRBJ1-1, with TRBD1 as a possible D gene (5 bases). Germline CDR1 is KGHSH and CDR2 is LQKENI. CDR3 length equals 16 residues. V was clipped by 0 bases and J by 5 bases, with 16 bases between them. CDR3 amino acids: CASSPPGLGYRTEAFF. In nucleotides, the CDR3 is TGTGCCAGCTCACCACCGGGACTAGGATATCGTACTGAAGCTTTCTTT.

The chain uses TRBV30 and TRBJ2-5, with 9 bases matching TRBD1. Germline V gives CDR1 GTSNPN, CDR2 SVGIG (reference sequence). Trimming at V came to 6 bases and at J to 4 bases, leaving 3 bases not matched to a gene. This CDR3 region has 12 residues. The CDR3 is CACDRGVETQYF. Here the CDR3 DNA reads TGTGCCTGTGACAGGGGGGTAGAGACCCAGTACTTC.

The gene calls are TRBV9 and TRBJ2-3; tentatively, D is TRBD2 (6 bases). The ends were cut back, 3 bases at V and 4 bases at J, with 18 bases in the middle. CDR3 length: 16 amino acids. Per the germline V gene, CDR1 is SGDLS and CDR2 is YYNGEE. DNA for the CDR3: TGTGCCAGCAGCGCTCTAGACGGGAAGCGGGCAGATACGCAGTATTTT. Protein: CASSALDGKRADTQYF.

The CDR3 nucleotides read TGTGCCAGCAGCTCGACAGTGAATCAGCCCCAGCATTTT. As protein: CASSSTVNQPQHF. The chain is built from TRBV11-3 and TRBJ1-5, with D perhaps matching TRBD1 (5 bases). Germline CDR1 reads SGHNT; CDR2 reads YENEEA. This CDR3 comprises 13 residues. V was cut by 4 bases and J by 4 bases, with 8 bases left in between.

The chain couples TRBV5-1 to TRBJ2-3; TRBD2 matches at 7 bases. Trimming at V came to 7 bases and at J to 3 bases, leaving 14 bases not matched to a gene. The germline gives CDR1 SGHRS, CDR2 YFSETQ. The CDR3 is 16 amino acids. The DNA for the CDR3 is TGCGCCAGCCGACGACTAGCAGCCCTAGGAACAGATACGCAGTATTTT. Translation: CASRRLAALGTDTQYF.

The rearrangement uses TRBV18 and TRBJ2-3, with 7 bases lining up with TRBD2. V lost 1 base, J lost 4 bases, and 14 bases stayed unmatched. Germline V gene lookup returns CDR1 KGHSH and CDR2 LQKENI. This CDR3 region has 18 residues. CDR3 residues: CASSPLRRAGVEADTQYF. In DNA, the CDR3 is TGTGCCAGCTCACCACTACGGAGGGCGGGAGTGGAAGCAGATACGCAGTATTTT.

This chain connects TRBV7-8 to TRBJ1-3; D uncertain. Trimming cost V 8 bases and J 4 bases, with 15 bases left between them. Per germline, CDR1 SGHVS and CDR2 FQNEAQ. The CDR3 runs 14 residues. The CDR3 DNA sequence: TGTGCCAGCGCGGACCACGGCGGGGGAAACACCATATATTTT. Its protein product is CASADHGGGNTIYF.